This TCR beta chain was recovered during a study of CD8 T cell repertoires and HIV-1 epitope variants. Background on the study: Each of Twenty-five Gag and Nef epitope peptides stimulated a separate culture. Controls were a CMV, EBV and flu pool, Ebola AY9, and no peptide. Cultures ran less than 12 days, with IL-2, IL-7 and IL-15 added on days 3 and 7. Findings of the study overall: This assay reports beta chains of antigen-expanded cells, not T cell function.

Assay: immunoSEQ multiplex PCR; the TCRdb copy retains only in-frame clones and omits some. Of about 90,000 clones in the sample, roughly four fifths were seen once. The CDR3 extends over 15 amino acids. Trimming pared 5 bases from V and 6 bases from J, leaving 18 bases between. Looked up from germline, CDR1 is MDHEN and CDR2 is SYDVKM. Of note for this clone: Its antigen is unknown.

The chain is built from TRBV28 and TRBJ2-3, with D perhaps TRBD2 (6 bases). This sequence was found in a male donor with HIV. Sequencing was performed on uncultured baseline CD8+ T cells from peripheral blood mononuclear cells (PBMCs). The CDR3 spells CASSLPPAGRDTQYF. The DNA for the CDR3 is TGTGCCAGCAGTCTCCCTCCCGCGGGGAGGGATACGCAGTATTTT.